Listed below are T cell receptor beta chains from one sample, sequenced in a study of cytomegalovirus exposure and HLA in healthy donors. Some clones are missing from TCRdb's copy, which holds only in-frame ones; the method was immunoSEQ multiplex PCR. The table includes about 98,000 clones, more than 60% detected once. The sequenced sample consisted of PBMCs. These receptors were obtained from a man between 45 and 60 years old in good health and CMV-seronegative. The CDR3 runs from the conserved cysteine through the conserved F or W. The D gene is left open where the match is weak. Size is omitted from some rows. Given values are once, few, many or a class for expanded clones.

v_call	j_call	d_call	clone_size	cdr3_nt	cdr3_aa
TRBV18	TRBJ2-5	TRBD2	.	TGTGCCAGCTCACCTGGTGCGGGGGTACAAGAGACCCAGTACTTC	CASSPGAGVQETQYF
TRBV2	TRBJ2-2	.	.	TGTGCCAGTCATGGGACTTCCAACACCGGGGAGCTGTTTTTT	CASHGTSNTGELFF
TRBV4-2	TRBJ2-1	.	few	TGTGCCAGCAGCCAAGAACTGGCGGGGGCATACAATGAGCAGTTCTTC	CASSQELAGAYNEQFF
TRBV19	TRBJ1-2	.	.	TGTGCCAGTAGTAGGCGAGGAAAAGGGGTTAACTATGGCTACACCTTC	CASSRRGKGVNYGYTF
TRBV14	TRBJ2-1	TRBD2	.	TGTGCCAGCAGCCAACGACTAGCGGGGGCGGCTGGGTACAATGAGCAGTTCTTC	CASSQRLAGAAGYNEQFF
TRBV28	TRBJ2-7	TRBD1	.	TGTGCCAGCTCGAAGCCAGGACAGGGGGCTTACGAGCAGTACTTC	CASSKPGQGAYEQYF
TRBV7-2	TRBJ1-5	TRBD1	.	TGTGCCAGCAGCTTCTCTCGGAGTGACAGGGGAAATCAGCCCCAGCATTTT	CASSFSRSDRGNQPQHF
TRBV19	TRBJ1-5	TRBD1	.	TGTGCCAGTAGTACAACGGGACAGGGGGTCGATCAGCCCCAGCATTTT	CASSTTGQGVDQPQHF
TRBV15	TRBJ2-1	.	once	TGTGCCACCAGCACCCACGATGCGGGGGCGTACAATGAGCAGTTCTTC	CATSTHDAGAYNEQFF
TRBV15	TRBJ2-7	.	.	TGTGCCACCAGCAGGGCCCCCTACTTC	CATSRAPYF
TRBV6-1	TRBJ2-5	.	.	TGTGCCAGCAGTGAAGCGCCAGGGGAGACCCAGTACTTC	CASSEAPGETQYF
TRBV4-1	TRBJ2-7	TRBD2	.	TGCGCCAGCAGCCAAGATCCGGGAGGGTCCTCCTACGAGCAGTACTTC	CASSQDPGGSSYEQYF
TRBV5-1	TRBJ1-3	.	few	TGCGCCAGCAGCTCAAGTCCCCGTGCCAGCTCTGGAAACACCATATATTTT	CASSSSPRASSGNTIYF
TRBV28	TRBJ1-1	.	.	TGTGCCAGCGGAGGTTTTGAAGCTTTCTTT	CASGGFEAFF
TRBV19	TRBJ1-5	TRBD1	.	TGTGCCAGTAGTATTTCGTCAGGGGGTGATAGCAATCAGCCCCAGCATTTT	CASSISSGGDSNQPQHF
TRBV7-9	TRBJ1-5	TRBD1	.	TGTGCCAGCAGCTCGTTCCGGGACAGGGTGGGTCAGCCCCAGCATTTT	CASSSFRDRVGQPQHF
TRBV7-2	TRBJ1-1	.	.	TGTGCCAGCAGCTCCGGCAGGTTGAGCACTGAAGCTTTCTTT	CASSSGRLSTEAFF
TRBV7-9	TRBJ1-6	.	.	TGTGCCAGCAGCTCCAAGATGGGGGCAAATTCACCCCTCCACTTT	CASSSKMGANSPLHF
TRBV9	TRBJ2-1	TRBD2	once	TGTGCCAGCAGCACAGTGGGGACTAGCGGCTACAATGAGCAGTTCTTC	CASSTVGTSGYNEQFF
TRBV6-5	TRBJ2-1	TRBD2	.	TGTGCCAGCAGTTACGGTCTTACTAGCGGGGTCGATGAGCAGTTCTTC	CASSYGLTSGVDEQFF
TRBV7-2	TRBJ2-7	TRBD2	.	TGTGCCAGCAGCTTAGCGGGGACTAGCGGCTACGAGCAGTACTTC	CASSLAGTSGYEQYF
TRBV15	TRBJ2-6	TRBD1	once	TGTGCCACCAGCAGAGAATTGGGACAGGGGAGCGGGGCCAACGTCCTGACTTTC	CATSRELGQGSGANVLTF